This entry lists 13 T cell receptor beta chains sequenced from one sample in a study of monozygotic twins with inflammatory bowel disease. Using the 5' RACE reads, TCRdb records one entry per CDR3 protein without DNA. The listing contains roughly 100,000 distinct CDR3 sequences. Sequencing input: blood. The receptors come from a human donor with ulcerative colitis or Crohn's disease, or a healthy co-twin of an affected twin (not recorded which).

The CDR3 spells CASSYRDRNTEAFF. This chain joins TRBV6-5 and TRBJ1-1. Germline values: CDR1 MNHEY, CDR2 SVGAGI. The CDR3 is made up of 14 amino acids.

The chain couples TRBV27 to TRBJ2-5; TCRdb's D gene call, TRBD1, goes unchecked for lack of DNA. Per the germline V gene, CDR1 is MNHEY and CDR2 is SMNVEV (reference sequence). This CDR3 comprises 14 residues. The CDR3: CASSTQGYQETQYF.

V gene TRBV25-1 combines with J gene TRBJ2-5; as DNA is missing, the TRBD2 call by TCRdb cannot be tested. The CDR3 is 12 residues long. From germline, CDR1 is MGHDK and CDR2 SYGVNS. The CDR3 protein is CASRLGLETQYF.

V usage is TRBV4-3 and J usage is TRBJ2-2. The V gene's germline CDR1 is LGHNA and CDR2 YSLEER. CDR3 size: 16 residues. The CDR3 spells CASSQGREINTGEPFF.

V usage is TRBV20-1 and J usage is TRBJ1-2; TCRdb reports TRBD1, a call that lacks DNA to check it against. CDR1 is DFQATT and CDR2 is SNEGSKA in the germline V gene (reference sequence). The CDR3 runs 13 residues. CDR3 sequence: CSGVRQTNYGYTF.

The chain couples TRBV12-3 or TRBV12-4 to TRBJ1-6; the D call from TCRdb, TRBD1, cannot be confirmed without DNA. The CDR3 spans 16 residues. CDR3 amino acids: CASSFDRFSKNSPLHF.

The V gene is TRBV4-2, the J gene TRBJ2-7; lacking DNA, the TRBD2 call made by TCRdb goes unchecked. The CDR3 is 17 residues long. Germline values: CDR1 LGHNA, CDR2 YNFKEQ. CDR3 sequence reads: CAVSQERTRIKNDEQYF.

J is TRBJ2-1 and V is TRBV5-6; TCRdb returns TRBD1, unconfirmable since there is no DNA. The CDR3 is 14 amino acids. Germline V CDR1 and CDR2: SGHDT, YYEEEE. The CDR3 here is CASSLGLPPGEQFF.

The V call is TRBV12-3 or TRBV12-4, the J call TRBJ2-2; there is no DNA to check the TCRdb D call of TRBD1. The CDR3 loop spans 17 amino acids. Here the CDR3 reads CASSLIRPREGTGELFF.

The chain recombines TRBV13 with TRBJ2-7; TCRdb picks TRBD1, but there is no DNA to check that call. The CDR3 is 14 residues long. The V gene's germline CDR1 is PRHDT and CDR2 FYEKMQ (reference sequence). The CDR3 loop reads CASSFFQGAHEQYF.

This chain uses TRBV7-2 with TRBJ2-7; TCRdb reports TRBD1, a call that lacks DNA to check it against. The CDR3 contains 16 residues. The germline V gene encodes CDR1 SGHTA and CDR2 FQGNSA. CDR3 amino acids: CASSYGGRVSAYEQYF.

The chain recombines TRBV5-6 with TRBJ2-1; TCRdb picks TRBD1, but there is no DNA to check that call. CDR1 is SGHDT, CDR2 YYEEEE, per germline. The CDR3 contains 14 residues. The CDR3 protein is CASSLIRGYNEQFF.

The rearrangement uses TRBV5-1 and TRBJ2-3; the D gene TCRdb calls, TRBD1, cannot be checked with no DNA. The germline gives CDR1 SGHRS, CDR2 YFSETQ. The CDR3 runs to 16 residues. CDR3 loop: CASSLVVLGWSDTQYF.